A single sample gave rise to the 19 T cell receptor beta chains below, sequenced in a study of blood T cell repertoires in COVID-19. The table came from immunoSEQ multiplex PCR; TCRdb's copy has only in-frame clones and leaves some out. The sample has hundreds of thousands of clones, roughly 90% seen once; the top ten hold approximately 3%. The sample consisted of peripheral blood. The receptors come from a woman aged 30 to 39 with COVID-19, enrolled during active disease.

The chain joins TRBV2 to TRBJ1-5; TRBD1 matches 7 bases. There are 17 residues in the CDR3. Germline V gives CDR1 SNHLY, CDR2 FYNNEI. The J segment lost 0 bases and the V segment lost 8 bases, leaving 13 bases of the junction unmatched. The CDR3 loop reads CASRQLAGGYSNQPQHF. The CDR3 bases are TGTGCCAGCCGGCAATTGGCAGGGGGGTATAGCAATCAGCCCCAGCATTTT.

This clone has only one observation. V and J are TRBV30 and TRBJ1-2; 10 bases are shared with TRBD1. With 4 bases clipped from V and 4 bases from J, the junction kept 6 bases outside the gene matches. Germline CDR1 and CDR2: GTSNPN and SVGIG (reference sequence). The CDR3 is 14 amino acids. CDR3 region: CAWILTGGTYGYTF. In DNA, the CDR3 is TGTGCCTGGATCCTGACAGGGGGCACCTATGGCTACACCTTC.

The chain couples TRBV19 to TRBJ1-2; TRBD1 aligns across 7 bases. The V and J ends lost 5 bases and 0 bases, in that order; junction bases with no gene match: 9. This CDR3 comprises 16 residues. Germline loops: CDR1 LNHDA, CDR2 SQIVND (reference sequence). Here the CDR3 DNA reads TGTGCCAGTAGTGGGACAGACGCGACGGCTAACTATGGCTACACCTTC. Translated: CASSGTDATANYGYTF.

The rearrangement links TRBV3-1 (or the pseudogene TRBV3-2) to TRBJ1-2; 8 nucleotides agree with TRBD1. V gave up 4 bases and J gave up 6 bases; unmatched junction bases: 7. The CDR3 is made up of 14 amino acids. Germline loops: CDR1 LGHDT, CDR2 YNNKEL (reference sequence). Here the CDR3 reads CASSPNRGINGYTF. The CDR3 DNA follows: TGTGCCAGCAGCCCAAACAGGGGGATTAATGGCTACACCTTC.

This rearrangement joins TRBV18 to TRBJ2-1; 7 bases are a match to TRBD1. Trimming at V came to 4 bases and at J to 12 bases, leaving 12 bases not matched to a gene. The CDR3 loop spans 14 amino acids. Germline lookup yields CDR1 KGHSH and CDR2 LQKENI. The CDR3 here is CASSRQGAPASQFF. As DNA, the CDR3 is TGTGCCAGCTCACGACAGGGCGCACCCGCTTCGCAGTTCTTC.

The chain recombines TRBV2 with TRBJ1-1, with TRBD1 matching 8 bases. Looked up from germline, CDR1 is SNHLY and CDR2 is FYNNEI. CDR3 length equals 14 residues. V was clipped by 6 bases and J by 3 bases; unmatched bases: 6. The CDR3 loop reads CASSGTGWDTEAFF. In DNA form, the CDR3 reads TGTGCCAGCAGCGGGACAGGCTGGGACACTGAAGCTTTCTTT. The complete variable domain, with remaining parts taken from reference TRBV2 and TRBJ1-1, reads EPEVTQTPSHQVTQMGQEVILRCVPISNHLYFYWYRQILGQKVEFLVSFYNNEISEKSEIFDDQFSVERPDGSNFTLKIRSTKLEDSAMYFCASSGTGWDTEAFFGQGTRLTVV.

Comments on this clone: This sample also contains other DNA sequences that code for the same CDR3. The CDR3 region has the DNA TGTGCCAGCAGTGACAGGGTGAACACTGAAGCTTTCTTT. Its protein product is CASSDRVNTEAFF. The rearrangement links TRBV2 to TRBJ1-1; TRBD1 is a possible D gene (5 bases). Germline CDR1 is SNHLY and CDR2 is FYNNEI. The CDR3 runs 13 residues. The ends were cut back, 3 bases at V and 0 bases at J, with 5 bases in the middle.

The genes are TRBV5-1 and TRBJ2-1; 12 nucleotides line up with TRBD2. From germline, CDR1 is SGHRS and CDR2 YFSETQ. The CDR3 has 15 amino acids. V was pared by 0 bases and J by 7 bases, with 2 bases of the junction left unmatched. In nucleotides, the CDR3 is TGCGCCAGCAGCTTGGGACTAGCGGGAGTAAATGAGCAGTTCTTC. Its translation is CASSLGLAGVNEQFF.

A note on this clone: Other DNA sequences of this sample code for an identical CDR3. This rearrangement joins TRBV20-1 to TRBJ2-1, with a tentative D call TRBD2 (6 bases). Per germline, CDR1 DFQATT and CDR2 SNEGSKA (reference sequence). The CDR3 loop spans 11 amino acids. The V end was cut by 5 bases, the J end by 7 bases, with 9 bases between. CDR3 coding DNA: TGCAGTGCTCCCGGAGGGAATGAGCAGTTCTTC. It specifies CSAPGGNEQFF.

The rearrangement joins TRBV18 to TRBJ1-3, with 9 nucleotides matching TRBD1. The CDR3 is 17 residues long. The germline V gene has CDR1 KGHSH and CDR2 LQKENI. V was clipped by 3 bases and J by 2 bases; unmatched bases: 8. The CDR3 region has the DNA TGTGCCAGCTCACCCTCGGGACAGGGTAGCGCTGGAAACACCATATATTTT. Translated, it gives CASSPSGQGSAGNTIYF.

The chain employs TRBV3-1 (or the pseudogene TRBV3-2) and TRBJ2-7; possible D gene TRBD1, 5 bases. Deletions cut 4 bases from V and 5 bases from J, with 15 bases between. Germline V gives CDR1 LGHDT, CDR2 YNNKEL (reference sequence). There are 14 residues in the CDR3. The CDR3 region has the DNA TGTGCCAGCAGCCCCGCCGTAATGGGGCACGAGCAGTACTTC. It is translated as CASSPAVMGHEQYF.

This rearrangement joins TRBV5-5 to TRBJ2-1; a possible D gene is TRBD1 (6 bases). Germline V CDR1 and CDR2: SGHKS, YYEKEE (reference sequence). Trimming removed 0 bases from V and 4 bases from J, with 17 bases in between. This CDR3 spans 17 amino acids. The CDR3 loop is CASSLDALGARYNEQFF. The CDR3 DNA is TGTGCCAGCAGCTTGGACGCTTTGGGGGCGCGGTACAATGAGCAGTTCTTC.

This sequence joins TRBV28 and TRBJ1-1; 10 bases are a match to TRBD1. There are 17 residues in the CDR3. With V trimmed by 2 bases and J by 0 bases, 6 bases remained unmatched. Germline assignment: CDR1 MDHEN and CDR2 SYDVKM. The CDR3 region is CASSLARDRGMNTEAFF. The CDR3 DNA is TGTGCCAGCAGTTTAGCCCGGGACAGGGGTATGAACACTGAAGCTTTCTTT.

The J gene is TRBJ1-2, the V gene TRBV6-1, with 7 bases aligning to TRBD1. CDR1 is MNHNS and CDR2 is SASEGT in the germline V gene. The CDR3 is made up of 14 amino acids. Trimming cost V 3 bases and J 3 bases; bases outside gene matches: 4. The CDR3 is CASSEADRYYGYTF. The CDR3 DNA reads as TGTGCCAGCAGTGAGGCGGACAGGTACTATGGCTACACCTTC.

The CDR3 spells CASSLGQELNTEAFF. DNA for the CDR3: TGTGCCAGCAGCCTCGGACAGGAGCTGAACACTGAAGCTTTCTTT. The V gene is TRBV5-4, the J gene TRBJ1-1; 7 nucleotides line up with TRBD1. The CDR3 has 15 amino acids. Germline assignment: CDR1 SGHNT and CDR2 YYREEE (reference sequence). J lost 0 bases, V lost 4 bases, and 6 bases had no gene match. The variable domain in full, completed from reference TRBV5-4 and TRBJ1-1, reads ETGVTQSPTHLIKTRGQQVTLRCSSQSGHNTVSWYQQALGQGPQFIFQYYREEENGRGNFPPRFSGLQFPNYSSELNVNALELDDSALYLCASSLGQELNTEAFFGQGTRLTVV.

V gene TRBV11-3 combines with J gene TRBJ2-3; 10 bases map to TRBD2. CDR3 length: 17 amino acids. V lost 3 bases and J lost 4; bases outside the gene matches: 10. In germline, CDR1 is SGHNT, CDR2 YENEEA. The CDR3 nucleotides are TGTGCCAGCAGCTTCGGGGGGCTAGCGGGAGAACCAGATACGCAGTATTTT. As protein: CASSFGGLAGEPDTQYF.

V usage is TRBV30 and J usage is TRBJ1-4, with 10 bases lining up with TRBD1. CDR1 is GTSNPN, CDR2 SVGIG, per germline (reference sequence). V trimming: 3 bases; J trimming: 6 bases; junction bases outside the gene matches: 7. The CDR3 extends over 15 amino acids. In DNA form, the CDR3 reads TGTGCCTGGAGAACACCCGGGACAGGGGATGAAAAACTGTTTTTT. Translation: CAWRTPGTGDEKLFF.

This chain joins TRBV28 and TRBJ1-1; a possible D gene is TRBD1 (5 bases). The germline V gene encodes CDR1 MDHEN and CDR2 SYDVKM. Trimming shortened V by 5 bases and J by 3 bases, and 13 bases separated the two germline ends. This CDR3 contains 14 residues. CDR3 loop: CASSVPGQYTEAFF. The DNA of the CDR3 is TGTGCCAGCAGTGTTCCAGGGCAATACACTGAAGCTTTCTTT. Based on the CDR3 plus reference TRBV28 and TRBJ1-1, the full variable domain is DVKVTQSSRYLVKRTGEKVFLECVQDMDHENMFWYRQDPGLGLRLIYFSYDVKMKEKGDIPEGYSVSREKKERFSLILESASTNQTSMYLCASSVPGQYTEAFFGQGTRLTVV.

V is TRBV5-6 and J is TRBJ1-1, with 7 positions matching TRBD1. The trim removed 1 base at V and 4 bases at J, leaving 10 bases unmatched. Germline lookup yields CDR1 SGHDT and CDR2 YYEEEE. The CDR3 runs to 16 residues. Written as DNA, the CDR3 is TGTGCCAGCAGCTTGTTCGCAGCAGGGGGTGGCACTGAAGCTTTCTTT. Translation gives CASSLFAAGGGTEAFF.